Shown below are 14 T cell receptor beta chains from a single sample sequenced in a study of cytomegalovirus exposure and HLA in healthy donors. Here immunoSEQ multiplex PCR was the method, and the copy in TCRdb shows in-frame clones only, minus some. The profile shows roughly 200,000 clones, about 81% of them singletons. Source material: PBMCs. Every receptor here comes from a woman in her thirties in good health and CMV-seronegative.

This chain connects TRBV7-3 to TRBJ2-5; weak D call: TRBD2 (6 bases). CDR1 is SGHTA and CDR2 is FQGTGA in the germline V gene. The germline V and J ends were trimmed by 1 base and 6 bases, with 18 bases remaining between them. The CDR3 consists of 16 residues. CDR3 in DNA: TGTGCCAGCAGCTTAAGGGGGGACTCCCTCATGCAGACCCAGTACTTC. It yields the protein CASSLRGDSLMQTQYF.

The gene calls are TRBV27 and TRBJ2-1, with 9 bases lining up with TRBD1. V shed 5 bases and J 7 bases; nucleotides not matched to a gene: 9. The CDR3 runs 15 residues. Germline CDR1 reads MNHEY; CDR2 reads SMNVEV (reference sequence). The CDR3 bases are TGTGCCAGCAGTATCCGGGACAGGGTGACGAATGAGCAGTTCTTC. Protein: CASSIRDRVTNEQFF.

The CDR3 DNA reads as TGCGCCAGCAGCCAAGGATTGGGAAGTAGCGGAGGGGGCGTCAGCAATCAGCCCCAGCATTTT. Its protein product is CASSQGLGSSGGGVSNQPQHF. The chain employs TRBV4-1 and TRBJ1-5; 7 positions agree with TRBD1. The CDR3 has 21 amino acids. The germline V gene has CDR1 MGHRA and CDR2 YSYEKL. The ends lost 1 base at V and 1 base at J; junction bases unmatched: 19.

This clone has only a few counts. This chain joins TRBV12-5 and TRBJ2-5; the D gene is possibly TRBD2 (6 bases). The CDR3 consists of 13 residues. Germline values: CDR1 LGHNT, CDR2 FRNRAP. Trimming removed 8 bases from V and 1 base from J, with 11 bases in between. CDR3 residues: CASSEGSQETQYF. The CDR3 nucleotides are TGTGCTAGTTCGGAGGGTAGCCAAGAGACCCAGTACTTC.

The chain couples TRBV6-1 to TRBJ2-7; D not certain. The CDR3 runs to 14 residues. The V gene's germline CDR1 is MNHNS and CDR2 SASEGT. Trimming cost V 3 bases and J 2 bases, with 11 bases left between them. In DNA form, the CDR3 reads TGTGCCAGCAGTGATGATCTAGGCCCCTACGAGCAGTACTTC. This encodes CASSDDLGPYEQYF.

V usage is TRBV9 and J usage is TRBJ2-3; TRBD2 agrees at 10 bases. CDR1 is SGDLS, CDR2 YYNGEE, per germline. Trimming cost V 4 bases and J 2 bases; bases outside gene matches: 10. The CDR3 sequence is 17 residues long. In nucleotides, the CDR3 is TGTGCCAGCAGCAGGACTAGCGGAGCTAAGAACACAGATACGCAGTATTTT. Residues: CASSRTSGAKNTDTQYF.

The rearrangement links TRBV6-5 to TRBJ1-6; 7 positions agree with TRBD1. V lost 7 bases and J lost 9; bases outside the gene matches: 12. Germline assignment: CDR1 MNHEY and CDR2 SVGAGI. CDR3 length: 15 residues. This CDR3 reads CASTKGQAFGSPLHF. The DNA of the CDR3 is TGTGCCAGCACTAAAGGACAGGCTTTCGGTTCACCCCTCCACTTT.

The chain combines TRBV6-4 with TRBJ1-6; 8 nucleotides align to TRBD1. V dropped 3 bases and J dropped 10; count of bases not matched to a gene: 5. This CDR3 region has 14 residues. Germline V gives CDR1 MRHNA, CDR2 SNTAGT. The CDR3 DNA reads as TGTGCCAGCAGTGAGCAGGGGGCCCGGTCACCCCTCCACTTT. The encoded protein is CASSEQGARSPLHF.

The chain uses TRBV19 and TRBJ1-2, with D unresolved. V was shortened by 9 bases and J by 7 bases, with 18 bases between the two germline ends. Germline assignment: CDR1 LNHDA and CDR2 SQIVND (reference sequence). The CDR3 runs to 13 residues. CDR3: CASSNPPDIGYTF. DNA for the CDR3: TGTGCCAGCTCAAATCCGCCAGACATTGGCTACACCTTC.

V usage is TRBV6-6 and J usage is TRBJ2-7; possibly TRBD1 for D (6 bases). The V end was cut by 5 bases, the J end by 4 bases, with 9 bases between. CDR1 is MNHNY, CDR2 SVGAGI, per germline (reference sequence). The length of the CDR3 is 12 residues. DNA of the CDR3: TGTGCCAGCAGTACGGACAGATACGAGCAGTACTTC. Protein: CASSTDRYEQYF.

V usage is TRBV19 and J usage is TRBJ2-3, with 9 bases that match TRBD1. The CDR3 has 13 residues. The germline CDR1 and CDR2 sequences are LNHDA and SQIVND (reference sequence). V gave up 9 bases and J gave up 1 base; unmatched junction bases: 2. CDR3 in amino acids: CASRDRGTDTQYF. DNA of the CDR3: TGTGCCAGCCGGGACAGGGGCACAGATACGCAGTATTTT.

This chain links TRBV5-1 with TRBJ1-1, with 9 bases matching TRBD1. Germline V lookup: CDR1 SGHRS, CDR2 YFSETQ. The CDR3 has 17 residues. Trimming cost V 7 bases and J 1 base; bases outside gene matches: 14. The CDR3 nucleotides are TGCGCCAGCGCCAATCAGGGACAGGGAGTCGGGAACACTGAAGCTTTCTTT. Residues: CASANQGQGVGNTEAFF.

For this clone: Other DNA variants within this sample encode the same CDR3. The V and J genes are TRBV30 and TRBJ2-7; 10 nucleotides align to TRBD1. V dropped 2 bases and J dropped 5; count of bases not matched to a gene: 6. Germline CDR1 reads GTSNPN; CDR2 reads SVGIG (reference sequence). The CDR3 totals 14 residues. The CDR3 region has the DNA TGTGCCTGGAGTTCCGGGACAGGGGTCCACGAGCAGTACTTC. It codes for CAWSSGTGVHEQYF.

About this clone itself: At the DNA level, this CDR3 is encoded by other sequences in the same sample as well. The chain carries TRBV7-9 and TRBJ1-5, with TRBD1 identical over 9 bases. The CDR3 contains 14 residues. J was trimmed by 5 bases and V by 5 bases; bases with no gene match: 4. Germline-derived CDR1 and CDR2 are SEHNR and FQNEAQ (reference sequence). The CDR3 sequence is CASSLGQGDQPQHF. The CDR3 coding sequence is TGTGCCAGCAGCCTGGGACAGGGAGATCAGCCCCAGCATTTT. Complete variable domain (other parts from reference TRBV7-9 and TRBJ1-5): DTGVSQNPRHKITKRGQNVTFRCDPISEHNRLYWYRQTLGQGPEFLTYFQNEAQLEKSRLLSDRFSAERPKGSFSTLEIQRTEQGDSAMYLCASSLGQGDQPQHFGDGTRLSIL.